The 18 T cell receptor beta chains in this list originate from one sample, sequenced in a study of blood T cells in healthy people across ages. Sample-barcoded 5' priming and a J-beta primer mix drove a second PCR of about 6 to 12 cycles. One entry per CDR3 protein results from TCRdb running MiXCR on the 5' RACE reads. The sample carries around 870,000 distinct CDR3 sequences, around 28% recorded once. The sequencing input was blood. These receptors were obtained from a woman older than 75 in good health.

This clonotype was seen repeatedly, ten times or more. The chain is built from TRBV20-1 and TRBJ2-7; 7 bases map to TRBD1. The V segment lost 5 bases and the J segment 7 bases; nucleotides outside the gene matches: 8. Germline V lookup: CDR1 DFQATT, CDR2 SNEGSKA (reference sequence). CDR3 length: 12 residues. The CDR3 here is CSAWETGIEQYF. The CDR3 DNA is TGCAGTGCTTGGGAGACAGGGATTGAGCAGTACTTC.

Worth noting for this clonotype: Given a much more abundant clone one base away, this may be a read error. The V and J genes are TRBV15 and TRBJ2-4; a weak D match, TRBD1 (5 bases). CDR3 length equals 16 residues. CDR1 LNHNV and CDR2 YYDKDF come from the germline V gene (reference sequence). The CDR3 is CATRRESGIAKNIQYF. In nucleotides, the CDR3 is TGTGCCACCCGCAGAGAGTCAGGGATAGCCAAAAACATTCAGTACTTC.

This clonotype was counted a few times. V is TRBV21-1 and J is TRBJ1-2; TRBD1, the table's D call, was not compared with the DNA. TRBV21-1 is a documented pseudogene. This CDR3 region has 14 residues. The CDR3 DNA follows: TGTGCCAGCATTAGGGACAGAGATTTCTATGGCTACACCTTC. Translation gives CASIRDRDFYGYTF.

In the case of this clonotype: One base away lies a much larger clone, so this may be a sequencing read error. The chain has TRBV4-3 and TRBJ2-5, with D uncertain. The CDR3 spans 11 residues. Germline V gene lookup returns CDR1 LGHNA and CDR2 YSLEER. Trimming cost V 3 bases and J 11 bases, with 10 bases left between them. The CDR3 here is CASSHHNEQYF. The CDR3 nucleotides read TGCGCCAGCAGCCACCATAATGAGCAGTACTTC.

This clonotype was observed a handful of times. This chain links TRBV11-2 with TRBJ2-2, with D unresolved. Germline CDR1 SGHAT, CDR2 FQNNGV. This CDR3 comprises 17 residues. V lost 0 bases and J 5 bases, leaving 16 bases between the germline ends. In DNA, the CDR3 is TGTGCCAGCAGCTTAGACTTCCGGGCAGATAGGACCGGGGAGCTGTTTTTT. Amino acids: CASSLDFRADRTGELFF.

This clonotype was seen ten or more times. V gene TRBV24-1 combines with J gene TRBJ1-5; D remains unclear. V was trimmed by 2 bases and J by 13 bases, leaving 17 bases between them. The CDR3 loop spans 14 amino acids. CDR1 KGHDR and CDR2 SFDVKD come from the germline V gene. CDR3 amino acids: CATSDSKGPLLQHF. DNA for the CDR3: TGTGCCACCAGTGATTCGAAAGGTCCACTTCTTCAGCATTTT.

V gene TRBV11-3 combines with J gene TRBJ2-3, with 8 bases that match TRBD1. The CDR3 is 16 residues long. Germline trimming cut 4 bases from V and 1 base from J; bases unmatched to any gene: 7. The germline CDR1 and CDR2 sequences are SGHNT and YENEEA. The CDR3 here is CASSSGQGRGTDTQYF. The CDR3 DNA reads as TGTGCCAGCAGCTCCGGACAGGGTCGGGGCACAGATACGCAGTATTTT. Full variable domain (rest looked up from reference TRBV11-3 and TRBJ2-3): EAGVVQSPRYKIIEKKQPVAFWCNPISGHNTLYWYLQNLGQGPELLIRYENEEAVDDSQLPKDRFSAERLKGVDSTLKIQPAELGDSAVYLCASSSGQGRGTDTQYFGPGTRLTVL.

This clonotype was seen many times. The V call is TRBV5-1, the J call TRBJ1-2; no firm D call. V was pared by 2 bases and J by 1 base, with 24 bases between. The CDR3 spans 19 residues. Looked up from germline, CDR1 is SGHRS and CDR2 is YFSETQ. The CDR3 reads CASSFLDGPRQLFNYGYTF. DNA of the CDR3: TGCGCCAGCAGCTTCTTGGACGGACCTCGACAACTTTTTAACTATGGCTACACCTTC.

In its sample, this clonotype was seen a few times. This may be a read error, as it is one base from a much larger clone. The V and J genes are TRBV10-1 and TRBJ1-5; TRBD1 matches 7 bases. The V gene's germline CDR1 is WNHNN and CDR2 SYGVQD (reference sequence). This CDR3 is 12 amino acids long. The CDR3 nucleotides read TGCGCCAGCAGTCCAGGGGGAGAGCCCCGGCATTTT. Protein sequence: CASSPGGEPRHF.

At least ten counts were recorded for this clonotype. The gene calls are TRBV7-7 and TRBJ2-1; TRBD2 aligns across 13 bases. Germline CDR1 reads SSHAT; CDR2 reads FNYEAQ (reference sequence). V was clipped by 5 bases and J by 7 bases; unmatched bases: 5. The CDR3 is made up of 15 amino acids. This chain's CDR3 is CASSKLAGGGNEQFF. For the CDR3, the DNA is TGTGCCAGCAGCAAACTAGCGGGGGGGGGGAATGAGCAGTTCTTC. Looking up the rest from reference TRBV7-7 and TRBJ2-1 gives the full variable domain: GAGVSQSPRYKVTKRGQDVTLRCDPISSHATLYWYQQALGQGPEFLTYFNYEAQPDKSGLPSDRFSAERPEGSISTLTIQRTEQRDSAMYRCASSKLAGGGNEQFFGPGTRLTVL.

Comment on this clonotype: A junction boundary mismatches the germline segment, possibly from a read error. The genes are TRBV28 and TRBJ2-7, with 9 bases that match TRBD1. The J call may be mistaken, given a closer DNA end match to TRBJ2-1. The CDR3 is 15 residues long. The germline V gene encodes CDR1 MDHEN and CDR2 SYDVKM. CDR3 in amino acids: CAGSVRGQGGYEQFF. CDR3 bases: TGTGCCGGCAGCGTTCGGGGACAGGGTGGCTACGAGCAGTTCTTC.

The genes are TRBV4-1 and TRBJ1-5; 9 bases agree with TRBD1. CDR1 is MGHRA and CDR2 is YSYEKL in the germline V gene. The CDR3 runs 17 residues. The J segment lost 0 bases and the V segment lost 0 bases, leaving 3 bases of the junction unmatched. CDR3 DNA: TGCGCCAGCAGCCAAGAACAGGGGGCTGATAGCAATCAGCCCCAGCATTTT. This gives the protein CASSQEQGADSNQPQHF.

This clonotype has just a few counts. This chain links TRBV9 with TRBJ2-2; 10 bases fit TRBD1. This CDR3 comprises 15 residues. Germline loops: CDR1 SGDLS, CDR2 YYNGEE. Trimming removed 4 bases from V and 3 bases from J; junction bases left unmatched: 3. CDR3 loop: CASSPGTGDTGELFF. The DNA for the CDR3 is TGTGCCAGCAGCCCCGGGACAGGGGACACCGGGGAGCTGTTTTTT.

The table lists this clonotype with a few counts. The V call is TRBV5-1, the J call TRBJ2-1, with D hard to call. Near its end, the DNA agrees better with TRBJ2-7, so the J call may be wrong. Germline-derived CDR1 and CDR2 are SGHRS and YFSETQ. The CDR3 is 14 residues long. The CDR3 bases are TGCGCCAGCAGCCCGGTTGGGAATAACAATGAGCAGTACTTC. This encodes CASSPVGNNNEQYF.

This clonotype was seen a handful of times. Here the CDR3 DNA reads TGTGCCAGCAGCTTCGCCAGGAGGAACTATGGCTACACCTTC. Protein sequence: CASSFARRNYGYTF. The rearrangement uses TRBV5-6 and TRBJ1-2; unclear D gene. CDR3 size: 14 residues. Germline CDR1 reads SGHDT; CDR2 reads YYEEEE. Between the trimmed V and J ends, which lost 2 bases and 2 bases, there was a span of 10 bases.

This clonotype was seen only a few times. J is TRBJ1-3 and V is TRBV2; the D is unclear. The germline CDR1 and CDR2 sequences are SNHLY and FYNNEI. The CDR3 length is 16 residues. Deletions cut 6 bases from V and 0 bases from J, with 15 bases between. DNA of the CDR3: TGTGCCAGCAGAGCGGACGAAGCCTACTCTGGAAACACCATATATTTT. Encoded protein: CASRADEAYSGNTIYF.

With regard to this clonotype: A clone one base away is much larger, so this may be a read error. The V call is TRBV4-2, the J call TRBJ1-2, with 7 bases identical to TRBD1. The CDR3 covers 15 residues. CDR1 LGHNA and CDR2 YNFKEQ come from the germline V gene. Written as DNA, the CDR3 is TGTGCCAGCAGCCAAGAAGGACAGGCGGACTATGGCTGCACCTTC. It yields the protein CASSQEGQADYGCTF.

CDR3 coding DNA: TGTGCCAGCAGTTCCTCCCCCGGGACCCAGGGGTACTTC. Translating gives CASSSSPGTQGYF. The J gene is TRBJ2-5, the V gene TRBV27, with D perhaps matching TRBD1 or TRBD2 (5 bases each). The germline gives CDR1 MNHEY, CDR2 SMNVEV (reference sequence). This CDR3 has 13 residues. Between the trimmed V and J ends, which lost 4 bases and 13 bases, there was a span of 19 bases.